These T cell receptor beta chains were read from a single sample in a study of OX40 agonist ivuxolimab in advanced cancers. TCRdb's table, derived via immunoSEQ multiplex PCR, lists solely in-frame clones and lacks some. This repertoire shows over 25,000 clones, more than 60% found once; its top ten account for roughly 29%. The sequences come from CD4+ or CD8+ T cells sorted from blood, collected in a trial of the OX40 agonist ivuxolimab. These TCRs come from an adult with an advanced solid tumor such as melanoma, head and neck, liver or kidney cancer. Both conserved end residues are part of each CDR3. Each record gives: D gene, clone size, J gene, V gene, CDR3 protein, CDR3 DNA. D genes are given only for firm matches. Clone size is given for some rows only: seen once, a few or many times, or a class if the clone is expanded.

D: TRBD2
size: .
J: TRBJ2-1
V: TRBV9
CDR3: CASSVDGGTSGLNEQFF
DNA: TGTGCCAGCAGCGTAGATGGGGGGACTAGCGGCCTCAATGAGCAGTTCTTC

D: TRBD1
size: few
J: TRBJ1-2
V: TRBV5-8
CDR3: CASRIQGHYGYTF
DNA: TGTGCCAGCAGAATACAGGGGCACTATGGCTACACCTTC

D: TRBD2
size: .
J: TRBJ2-1
V: TRBV9
CDR3: CASSVWAGTSVGDEQFF
DNA: TGTGCCAGCAGCGTATGGGCCGGGACTAGCGTTGGAGATGAGCAGTTCTTC

D: .
size: once
J: TRBJ2-3
V: TRBV10-1
CDR3: CASSETDTQYF
DNA: TGCGCCAGCAGTGAGACAGATACGCAGTATTTT

D: .
size: .
J: TRBJ2-5
V: TRBV11-2
CDR3: CASSPVSAIQETQYF
DNA: TGTGCCAGCAGCCCCGTTAGCGCTATTCAAGAGACCCAGTACTTC

D: .
size: .
J: TRBJ1-1
V: TRBV6-5
CDR3: CASSYSNLGWTEAFF
DNA: TGTGCCAGCAGTTACTCGAATCTCGGGTGGACTGAAGCTTTCTTT

D: TRBD2
size: once
J: TRBJ2-3
V: TRBV6-5
CDR3: CATQTSGGAVTQYF
DNA: TGTGCCACCCAGACTAGCGGGGGGGCAGTGACGCAGTATTTT

D: TRBD2
size: .
J: TRBJ2-7
V: TRBV5-1
CDR3: CASSLRLAGGYEQYF
DNA: TGCGCCAGCAGCTTAAGGCTAGCGGGAGGGTACGAGCAGTACTTC

D: .
size: .
J: TRBJ1-2
V: TRBV11-2
CDR3: CASSLGDYGYTF
DNA: TGTGCCAGCAGCTTAGGCGACTATGGCTACACCTTC

D: .
size: .
J: TRBJ2-1
V: TRBV11-2
CDR3: CASSLLTGYNEQFF
DNA: TGTGCCAGCAGCTTATTAACTGGCTACAATGAGCAGTTCTTC

D: TRBD2
size: .
J: TRBJ2-7
V: TRBV27
CDR3: CASSLHWGLTREASYEQYF
DNA: TGTGCCAGCAGCCTTCACTGGGGACTAACAAGAGAAGCTTCCTACGAGCAGTACTTC

D: TRBD1
size: few
J: TRBJ2-1
V: TRBV28
CDR3: CASSLPYRGRFDEQFF
DNA: TGTGCCAGCAGTTTACCGTACAGGGGCCGTTTTGATGAGCAGTTCTTC

D: .
size: .
J: TRBJ2-3
V: TRBV11-2
CDR3: CASSLVNTQYF
DNA: TGTGCCAGCAGCTTAGTCAATACGCAGTATTTT

D: TRBD1
size: .
J: TRBJ2-7
V: TRBV27
CDR3: CASSQNLGTGGREQYF
DNA: TGTGCCAGCAGCCAAAATCTAGGGACAGGGGGCCGCGAGCAGTACTTC

D: TRBD1
size: .
J: TRBJ1-4
V: TRBV2
CDR3: CASSTGTGGEFGEKLFF
DNA: TGTGCCAGCAGCACCGGGACAGGGGGCGAATTCGGCGAAAAACTGTTTTTT

D: TRBD1
size: .
J: TRBJ2-5
V: TRBV6-1
CDR3: CASSELDRGQETQYF
DNA: TGTGCCAGCAGTGAACTGGACAGGGGGCAAGAGACCCAGTACTTC

D: TRBD2
size: .
J: TRBJ2-7
V: TRBV5-1
CDR3: CASSLSLAENTYEQYF
DNA: TGCGCCAGCAGCTTGTCACTAGCGGAGAATACCTACGAGCAGTACTTC

D: .
size: .
J: TRBJ2-7
V: TRBV7-9
CDR3: CASSLEGTYEQYF
DNA: TGTGCCAGCAGCTTAGAGGGAACCTACGAGCAGTACTTC

D: TRBD2
size: .
J: TRBJ2-1
V: TRBV19
CDR3: CASSILAGTTYNEQFF
DNA: TGTGCCAGTAGTATCCTAGCGGGGACTACGTACAATGAGCAGTTCTTC

D: .
size: .
J: TRBJ1-2
V: TRBV20-1
CDR3: CSGQENYGYTF
DNA: TGCAGTGGTCAGGAGAACTATGGCTACACCTTC

D: .
size: .
J: TRBJ2-7
V: TRBV15
CDR3: CATSRPSSDEQYF
DNA: TGTGCCACCAGCAGACCATCTAGCGACGAGCAGTACTTC

D: .
size: once
J: TRBJ1-6
V: TRBV5-1
CDR3: CASSLSLNSPLHF
DNA: TGCGCCAGCAGCTTGTCTCTGAATTCACCCCTCCACTTT

D: TRBD1
size: .
J: TRBJ2-3
V: TRBV10-3
CDR3: CAISPDRDADTQYF
DNA: TGTGCCATCAGTCCGGACAGGGATGCAGATACGCAGTATTTT

D: TRBD2
size: .
J: TRBJ2-2
V: TRBV7-2
CDR3: CASSPHLAGAVTGELFF
DNA: TGTGCCAGCAGCCCCCATTTAGCGGGAGCGGTCACCGGGGAGCTGTTTTTT

D: .
size: .
J: TRBJ2-2
V: TRBV28
CDR3: CASSLSRNTGELFF
DNA: TGTGCCAGCAGTTTGTCCAGAAACACCGGGGAGCTGTTTTTT

D: .
size: .
J: TRBJ2-7
V: TRBV2
CDR3: CAYLQTTSEQYF
DNA: TGTGCCTACCTTCAAACTACTAGCGAGCAGTACTTC

D: .
size: .
J: TRBJ1-5
V: TRBV7-8
CDR3: CASSSAYERNQPQHF
DNA: TGTGCCAGCAGCTCCGCCTATGAGCGCAATCAGCCCCAGCATTTT

D: TRBD2
size: few
J: TRBJ2-7
V: TRBV28
CDR3: CASRLRAGGPYYEQYF
DNA: TGTGCCAGCAGACTAAGAGCGGGAGGACCTTACTACGAGCAGTACTTC

D: TRBD2
size: .
J: TRBJ2-1
V: TRBV11-2
CDR3: CASSFILAGDEQFF
DNA: TGTGCCAGCAGCTTCATTCTAGCGGGAGACGAGCAGTTCTTC

D: TRBD1
size: .
J: TRBJ1-3
V: TRBV29-1
CDR3: CSVESLPRTGAGNTIYF
DNA: TGCAGCGTTGAATCTCTCCCCCGGACAGGGGCTGGAAACACCATATATTTT

D: .
size: .
J: TRBJ2-3
V: TRBV7-3
CDR3: CASSALAYRTDTQYF
DNA: TGTGCCAGCAGCGCTCTCGCTTACCGCACAGATACGCAGTATTTT

D: TRBD1
size: .
J: TRBJ1-1
V: TRBV7-6
CDR3: CASSLGQGLNTEAFF
DNA: TGTGCCAGCAGTCTCGGACAGGGACTGAACACTGAAGCTTTCTTT

D: .
size: .
J: TRBJ2-5
V: TRBV19
CDR3: CASSILSDDSPAQYF
DNA: TGTGCCAGTAGTATTTTATCGGATGACTCCCCGGCCCAGTACTTC

D: TRBD1
size: few
J: TRBJ1-1
V: TRBV11-2
CDR3: CASSPKGGMRQGVSEAFF
DNA: TGTGCCAGCAGCCCGAAGGGAGGAATGAGACAGGGGGTATCTGAAGCTTTCTTT

D: TRBD1
size: .
J: TRBJ1-1
V: TRBV7-8
CDR3: CASSISGTGRAEAFF
DNA: TGTGCCAGCAGCATCTCCGGGACAGGGCGAGCTGAAGCTTTCTTT

D: .
size: .
J: TRBJ1-1
V: TRBV19
CDR3: CASSMTVRTEAFF
DNA: TGTGCCAGTAGTATGACGGTTCGGACTGAAGCTTTCTTT

D: TRBD2
size: .
J: TRBJ2-7
V: TRBV2
CDR3: CASSESSSGGVDEQYF
DNA: TGTGCCAGCAGTGAATCTTCTAGCGGGGGGGTGGACGAGCAGTACTTC

D: TRBD1
size: few
J: TRBJ2-7
V: TRBV30
CDR3: CAWSTGTGFGEQYF
DNA: TGTGCCTGGAGTACCGGGACAGGGTTTGGCGAGCAGTACTTC

D: TRBD2
size: few
J: TRBJ2-5
V: TRBV11-1
CDR3: CASSLEAGEGETQYF
DNA: TGTGCCAGCAGCTTAGAAGCGGGAGAGGGGGAGACCCAGTACTTC

D: TRBD2
size: .
J: TRBJ2-7
V: TRBV19
CDR3: CASSIGGLADYEQYF
DNA: TGTGCCAGTAGTATCGGAGGACTAGCGGACTACGAGCAGTACTTC

D: TRBD1
size: .
J: TRBJ2-1
V: TRBV18
CDR3: CASSPGTGAYNEQFF
DNA: TGTGCCAGCTCACCAGGGACAGGGGCTTACAATGAGCAGTTCTTC

D: TRBD1
size: .
J: TRBJ2-1
V: TRBV11-2
CDR3: CASSLGIAGTGFYNEQFF
DNA: TGTGCCAGCAGCTTAGGCATTGCCGGGACAGGGTTCTACAATGAGCAGTTCTTC

D: TRBD2
size: .
J: TRBJ2-7
V: TRBV29-1
CDR3: CSVESGEGYEQYF
DNA: TGCAGCGTTGAATCGGGGGAGGGTTACGAGCAGTACTTC

D: .
size: .
J: TRBJ1-1
V: TRBV30
CDR3: CAWSRQGGTEAFF
DNA: TGTGCCTGGAGTCGGCAGGGAGGCACTGAAGCTTTCTTT

D: .
size: medium-sized
J: TRBJ1-4
V: TRBV29-1
CDR3: CSVELWDPGSANEKLFF
DNA: TGCAGCGTTGAATTGTGGGATCCCGGGTCGGCTAATGAAAAACTGTTTTTT

D: TRBD2
size: once
J: TRBJ2-3
V: TRBV7-6
CDR3: CASSLAGRGGSYTQYF
DNA: TGTGCCAGCAGCTTAGCGGGGCGGGGGGGCTCATATACGCAGTATTTT

D: .
size: medium-sized
J: TRBJ1-5
V: TRBV4-1
CDR3: CASSQVLGSNQPQHF
DNA: TGCGCCAGCAGCCAAGTGCTGGGTAGCAATCAGCCCCAGCATTTT

D: .
size: .
J: TRBJ2-1
V: TRBV7-9
CDR3: CASSPDLFNYNEQFF
DNA: TGTGCCAGCAGCCCAGACCTATTTAACTACAATGAGCAGTTCTTC

D: .
size: .
J: TRBJ2-2
V: TRBV12-5
CDR3: CASGLSLGSRATGELFF
DNA: TGTGCTAGTGGTTTGTCCCTAGGGAGCAGAGCGACCGGGGAGCTGTTTTTT

D: .
size: .
J: TRBJ2-4
V: TRBV7-9
CDR3: CASSFGDSLEAQNIQYF
DNA: TGTGCCAGCAGCTTTGGGGACTCCTTGGAGGCCCAAAACATTCAGTACTTC

D: .
size: .
J: TRBJ1-1
V: TRBV10-3
CDR3: CATRDKDTEAFF
DNA: TGTGCCACCCGGGACAAAGACACTGAAGCTTTCTTT

D: TRBD1
size: .
J: TRBJ1-5
V: TRBV4-1
CDR3: CASSQDSGTGKPQHF
DNA: TGCGCCAGCAGCCAAGATTCCGGGACAGGGAAGCCCCAGCATTTT